This T cell receptor (beta chain) was identified during a study of T cells in Graves' hyperthyroidism and ophthalmopathy. In the study overall: Peripheral blood draws took place at initial diagnosis, ahead of any treatment.

Amplification of TCR beta CDR3 regions was performed using RNA transcripts as template. TCR CDR3 underwent first-round RT-PCR with the HTBI primer set. TCRdb re-called the multiplex PCR reads through MiXCR, storing one row per CDR3 protein. The sample includes approximately 400,000 distinct CDR3 sequences, 11% to 15% of them seen just once. This clonotype was detected only a few times. This sequence originates from a man in his forties or fifties with Graves' ophthalmopathy. The sequenced material came from blood.

The CDR3 DNA reads TGTGCCAGTGCCCGGGGAAGCTCCTATAATTCACCCCTCCACTTT. Its protein is CASARGSSYNSPLHF. V is TRBV6-1 and J is TRBJ1-6, with D unresolved. Trimming stripped 9 bases from V and 0 bases from J, with 12 bases between. The CDR3 contains 15 residues. Germline V gene lookup returns CDR1 MNHNS and CDR2 SASEGT.